This entry is about one T cell receptor (beta chain). Seattle-derived patients entered the study during active infection and were followed longitudinally. This sample was included in a study of blood T cell repertoires in COVID-19. Original methodology: The authors estimated nucleated cell counts from reference gene primer amplification. The repertoire was sequenced with immunoSEQ multiplex PCR; TCRdb's copy has only in-frame clones and lacks some. The V and J calls and clone size come from that table; D and trimming were worked out from the DNA. Here the sample spans 160,000 or so clones, about 86% being singletons. The germline CDR1 and CDR2 sequences are MDHEN and SYDVKM. Losses at the gene ends were 3 bases for V and 1 base for J; bases not matched to a gene: 3. This CDR3 is 14 amino acids long.

Sequenced: peripheral blood. This TCR was recovered from a woman in her seventies with COVID-19, enrolled during active disease. V and J are TRBV28 and TRBJ2-7; 7 bases align to TRBD2. CDR3 sequence reads: CASSFAGGSYEQYF. CDR3 coding DNA: TGTGCCAGCAGTTTCGCCGGGGGGTCCTACGAGCAGTACTTC. The whole variable domain, remainder taken from reference TRBV28 and TRBJ2-7, is DVKVTQSSRYLVKRTGEKVFLECVQDMDHENMFWYRQDPGLGLRLIYFSYDVKMKEKGDIPEGYSVSREKKERFSLILESASTNQTSMYLCASSFAGGSYEQYFGPGTRLTVT.